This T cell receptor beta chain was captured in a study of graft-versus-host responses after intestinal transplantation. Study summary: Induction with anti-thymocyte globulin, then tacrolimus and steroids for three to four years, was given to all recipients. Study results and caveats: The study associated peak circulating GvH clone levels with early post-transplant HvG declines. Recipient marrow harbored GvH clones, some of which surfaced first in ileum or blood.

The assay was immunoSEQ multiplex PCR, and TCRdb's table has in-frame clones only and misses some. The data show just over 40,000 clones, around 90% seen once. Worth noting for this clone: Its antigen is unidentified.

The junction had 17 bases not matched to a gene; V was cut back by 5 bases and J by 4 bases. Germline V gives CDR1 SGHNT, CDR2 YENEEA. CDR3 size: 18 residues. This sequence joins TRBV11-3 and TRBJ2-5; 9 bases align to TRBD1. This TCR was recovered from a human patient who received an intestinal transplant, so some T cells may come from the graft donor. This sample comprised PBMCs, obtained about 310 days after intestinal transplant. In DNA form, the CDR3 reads TGTGCCAGCAGCGTTTCGTTTGGGGGACAGGGAATCTCAGAGACCCAGTACTTC. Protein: CASSVSFGGQGISETQYF.